This T cell receptor (beta chain) came from a study of beta chain features in type 1 diabetes. Study-wide points: All four CD4+ subsets of Type 1 diabetes patients contained TCRB CDR3s that were moderately but significantly shorter. VDJ junctions sequenced from type 1 diabetes patients showed fewer insertions and more deletions. Researchers reported that naive, central memory and Treg TCRB repertoires appeared more similar in patients than in healthy donors.

Remarks on this clone: No antigen is known for it.

The isolated RNA, all of it, was reverse transcribed, so expressed TCRB transcripts were what got sequenced. Assay: immunoSEQ multiplex PCR; the TCRdb copy retains only in-frame clones and omits some. The sample has 100,000 to 150,000 clones; around 9% are singletons. This CDR3 has 13 amino acids. The V end was cut by 5 bases, the J end by 0 bases, with 6 bases between. Germline CDR1 reads MNHEY; CDR2 reads SVGAGI. Sorted CD4+ subsets: naive, central memory, regulatory, stem cell-like memory (CD45RO/CCR7/CD25/CD127/CD95/CD27 panel). This sequence originates from a man aged 30 to 45 with type 1 diabetes. V gene TRBV6-5 combines with J gene TRBJ2-3; D call uncertain. Sample: central memory CD4+ T cells from blood. CDR3 sequence: CASSNPSTDTQYF. CDR3 DNA sequence: TGTGCCAGCAGTAATCCTAGCACAGATACGCAGTATTTT.